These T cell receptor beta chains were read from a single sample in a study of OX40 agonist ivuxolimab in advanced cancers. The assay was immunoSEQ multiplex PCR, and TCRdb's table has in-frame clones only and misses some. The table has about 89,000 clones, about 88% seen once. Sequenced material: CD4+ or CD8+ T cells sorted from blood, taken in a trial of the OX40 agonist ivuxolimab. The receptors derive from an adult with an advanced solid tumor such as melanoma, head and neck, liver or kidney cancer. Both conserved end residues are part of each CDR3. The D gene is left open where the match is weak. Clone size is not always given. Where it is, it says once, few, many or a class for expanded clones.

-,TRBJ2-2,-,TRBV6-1,CAHGGTGHRELFF,TGTGCCCATGGGGGGACGGGACACCGGGAGCTGTTTTTT
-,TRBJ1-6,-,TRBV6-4,CASSADRSSPLHF,TGTGCCAGCAGTGCCGATAGAAGCTCACCCCTCCACTTT
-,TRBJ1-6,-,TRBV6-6,CASTGYNSPLHF,TGTGCCAGCACTGGCTATAATTCACCCCTCCACTTT
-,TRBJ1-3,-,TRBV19,CASIKTGTGNTIYF,TGTGCCAGCATCAAAACAGGGACTGGAAACACCATATATTTT
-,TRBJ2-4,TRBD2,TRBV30,CAWGALGRVTAKNIQYF,TGTGCCTGGGGTGCCCTGGGGAGGGTTACGGCCAAAAACATTCAGTACTTC
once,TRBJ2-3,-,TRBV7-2,CASSFPGITDTQYF,TGTGCCAGCAGCTTCCCAGGCATCACAGATACGCAGTATTTT
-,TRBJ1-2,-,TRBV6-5,CASIGGPGGYTF,TGTGCCAGCATTGGGGGGCCAGGAGGCTACACCTTC
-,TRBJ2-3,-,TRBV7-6,CASSPATVGADTQYF,TGTGCCAGCAGCCCGGCTACAGTTGGGGCAGATACGCAGTATTTT
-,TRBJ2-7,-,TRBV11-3,CASSPAGTNYEQYF,TGTGCCAGCAGTCCCGCCGGGACAAACTACGAGCAGTACTTC
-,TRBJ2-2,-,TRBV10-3,CATRSFGQFEGGELFF,TGTGCCACCCGATCCTTCGGACAATTTGAGGGCGGGGAGCTGTTTTTT
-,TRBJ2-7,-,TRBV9,CASSVRDSVYEQYF,TGTGCCAGCAGCGTCCGGGACTCTGTGTACGAGCAGTACTTC
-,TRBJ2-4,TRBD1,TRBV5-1,CASSLGDRVSLQYF,TGCGCCAGCAGCTTGGGGGACAGGGTGAGCCTTCAGTACTTC
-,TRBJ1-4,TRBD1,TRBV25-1,CASSASGGKNEKLFF,TGTGCCAGCAGTGCCTCAGGGGGAAAAAATGAAAAACTGTTTTTT
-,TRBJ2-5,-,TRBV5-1,CASFTRGGGETQYF,TGCGCCAGTTTCACCAGGGGTGGGGGAGAGACCCAGTACTTC
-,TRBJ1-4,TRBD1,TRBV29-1,CSATGQDSEEKLFF,TGCAGCGCAACCGGACAGGACTCGGAAGAAAAACTGTTTTTT
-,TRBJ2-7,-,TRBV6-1,CASIRTDGIYEQYF,TGTGCCAGCATACGGACAGATGGGATATACGAGCAGTACTTC
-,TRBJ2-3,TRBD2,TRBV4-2,CASSQDFRTSGGADTQYF,TGTGCCAGCAGCCAAGATTTTAGGACTAGCGGGGGGGCAGATACGCAGTATTTT
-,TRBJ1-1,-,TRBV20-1,CSARDIEAFF,TGCAGTGCTAGGGACATTGAAGCTTTCTTT